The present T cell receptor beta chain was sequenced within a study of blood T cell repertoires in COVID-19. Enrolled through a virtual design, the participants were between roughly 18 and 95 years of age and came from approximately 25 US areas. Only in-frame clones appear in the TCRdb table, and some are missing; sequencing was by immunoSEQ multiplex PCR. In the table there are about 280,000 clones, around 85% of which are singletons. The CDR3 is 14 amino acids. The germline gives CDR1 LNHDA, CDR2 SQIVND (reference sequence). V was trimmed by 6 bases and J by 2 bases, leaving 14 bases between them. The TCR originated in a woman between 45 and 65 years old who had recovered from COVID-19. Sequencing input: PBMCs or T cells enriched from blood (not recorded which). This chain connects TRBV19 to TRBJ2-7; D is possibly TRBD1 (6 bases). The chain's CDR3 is CASRIGQGTYEQYF. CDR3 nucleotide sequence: TGTGCCAGTAGGATCGGGCAGGGGACCTACGAGCAGTACTTC.